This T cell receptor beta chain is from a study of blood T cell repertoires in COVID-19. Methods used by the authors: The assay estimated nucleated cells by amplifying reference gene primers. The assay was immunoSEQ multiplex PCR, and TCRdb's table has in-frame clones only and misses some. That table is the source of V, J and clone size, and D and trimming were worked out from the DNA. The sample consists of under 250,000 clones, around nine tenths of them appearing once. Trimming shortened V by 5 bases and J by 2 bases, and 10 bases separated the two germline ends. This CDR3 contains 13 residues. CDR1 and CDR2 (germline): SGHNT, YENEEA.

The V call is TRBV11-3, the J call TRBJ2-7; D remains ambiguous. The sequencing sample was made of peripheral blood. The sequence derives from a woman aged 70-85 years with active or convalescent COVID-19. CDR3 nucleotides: TGTGCCAGCAGCAAAGAGGTCGCCTACGAGCAGTACTTC. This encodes CASSKEVAYEQYF.